A selection of T cell receptor beta chains follows, all from one sample in a study of blood T cell repertoires in COVID-19. This table comes from immunoSEQ multiplex PCR, and its TCRdb copy is limited to in-frame clones, with some not included. The sample contains around 300,000 clones, 89% of which appear only once. The specimen was peripheral blood. Receptor source: a woman aged 40 to 55 who had recovered from COVID-19. Each CDR3 is given with its conserved first and last residue. A D gene is named only where the DNA matches it firmly. A clone size is listed for some rows: how often the clone was seen (once, few, many), or a class if it is expanded.

size	D	V	J	CDR3	DNA
.	TRBD1	TRBV7-9	TRBJ2-4	CASSPRGTGSNIQYF	TGTGCCAGCAGCCCGAGGGGGACAGGGTCCAACATTCAGTACTTC
.	TRBD1	TRBV27	TRBJ2-3	CASSPTGGLSTDTQYF	TGTGCCAGCAGTCCCACAGGGGGCCTTAGCACAGATACGCAGTATTTT
.	.	TRBV3-1/TRBV3-2	TRBJ1-6	CASRTGGSNSPLHF	TGTGCCAGCAGGACGGGGGGCTCGAATTCACCCCTCCACTTT
.	TRBD1	TRBV4-2	TRBJ1-1	CASQLNPTGGMNTEAFF	TGTGCCAGCCAACTTAACCCGACAGGGGGGATGAACACTGAAGCTTTCTTT
.	.	TRBV3-1/TRBV3-2	TRBJ1-5	CASSPQASNQPQHF	TGTGCCAGCAGCCCCCAAGCTAGCAATCAGCCCCAGCATTTT
.	.	TRBV28	TRBJ1-5	CASSLRVRQPQHF	TGTGCCAGCAGTTTGAGGGTGAGGCAGCCCCAGCATTTT
.	.	TRBV5-1	TRBJ2-7	CASSPIGEEQYF	TGCGCCAGCAGCCCGATCGGGGAAGAGCAGTACTTC
once	.	TRBV11-2	TRBJ2-7	CASSFWENSYEQYF	TGTGCCAGCAGCTTTTGGGAGAACTCCTACGAGCAGTACTTC
.	TRBD1	TRBV3-1/TRBV3-2	TRBJ2-2	CASSTQTGFAGELFF	TGTGCCAGCAGCACCCAGACAGGGTTTGCCGGGGAGCTGTTTTTT
once	TRBD2	TRBV7-8	TRBJ2-5	CASNLNRGTSGRAAETQYF	TGTGCCAGCAACTTAAACCGGGGGACTAGCGGGAGGGCCGCCGAGACCCAGTACTTC
.	TRBD2	TRBV19	TRBJ2-7	CASSTGLGGAYEQYF	TGTGCCAGTAGTACCGGACTAGGAGGGGCCTACGAGCAGTACTTC
few	.	TRBV14	TRBJ2-5	CASSHPTTWETQYF	TGTGCCAGCAGCCATCCCACGACTTGGGAGACCCAGTACTTC
.	.	TRBV30	TRBJ2-3	CAWSVSLTDISTDTQYF	TGTGCCTGGAGTGTATCCCTGACAGACATTTCCACAGATACGCAGTATTTT
.	.	TRBV19	TRBJ2-1	CASSPKLSGPLYNEQFF	TGTGCCAGTAGTCCAAAACTTAGCGGACCCCTCTACAATGAGCAGTTCTTC
once	.	TRBV27	TRBJ2-3	CASRAGLGDTQYF	TGTGCCAGCAGGGCGGGGCTGGGGGATACGCAGTATTTT
.	.	TRBV25-1	TRBJ1-3	CARSRVVSGNTIYF	TGTGCCAGGAGCAGGGTTGTTTCTGGAAACACCATATATTTT
.	.	TRBV5-1	TRBJ2-3	CASSFLSPTDTQYF	TGCGCCAGCAGCTTCCTGAGTCCGACAGATACGCAGTATTTT
.	TRBD1	TRBV6-6	TRBJ1-2	CASSHTRDRSDGYTF	TGTGCCAGCAGCCACACCCGGGACAGGTCTGATGGCTACACCTTC
.	TRBD1	TRBV5-1	TRBJ2-2	CASSVNPGQGKDGELFF	TGCGCCAGCAGCGTAAACCCCGGACAGGGTAAAGACGGGGAGCTGTTTTTT
.	TRBD1	TRBV4-1	TRBJ1-1	CASSQAGQGGRTEAFF	TGCGCCAGCAGCCAAGCCGGACAGGGGGGTCGCACTGAAGCTTTCTTT
.	.	TRBV19	TRBJ2-1	CASSEIAASYNEQFF	TGTGCCAGTAGCGAGATAGCTGCCTCCTACAATGAGCAGTTCTTC
once	TRBD1	TRBV10-3	TRBJ1-2	CAVGQGLSGYTF	TGTGCCGTAGGACAGGGGTTGAGTGGCTACACCTTC
few	TRBD2	TRBV19	TRBJ2-4	CASSIRHLAGGQGAKNIQYF	TGTGCCAGTAGTATCAGACACCTAGCGGGAGGGCAGGGAGCCAAAAACATTCAGTACTTC
.	.	TRBV11-2	TRBJ2-1	CASSLGASWGNEQFF	TGTGCCAGCAGTTTGGGCGCTAGCTGGGGCAATGAGCAGTTCTTC
.	.	TRBV5-4	TRBJ1-4	CASSLAGGRGNEKLFF	TGTGCCAGCAGCTTGGCCGGGGGGAGGGGGAATGAAAAACTGTTTTTT
.	.	TRBV6-5	TRBJ2-7	CASSRALAHEQYF	TGTGCCAGCAGTCGTGCACTAGCTCACGAGCAGTACTTC
.	.	TRBV4-2	TRBJ2-1	CASSQDAGSYNEQFF	TGTGCCAGCAGCCAAGATGCGGGGTCCTACAATGAGCAGTTCTTC
.	.	TRBV10-3	TRBJ2-3	CATGTTTLPTDTQYF	TGTGCCACCGGAACTACCACCTTACCCACAGATACGCAGTATTTT
.	.	TRBV3-1/TRBV3-2	TRBJ2-5	CASSQASIQETQYF	TGTGCCAGCAGCCAGGCTAGCATTCAAGAGACCCAGTACTTC
.	.	TRBV18	TRBJ2-2	CASSPPAGPSGGELFF	TGTGCCAGCTCACCACCGGCCGGGCCAAGCGGCGGGGAGCTGTTTTTT
.	.	TRBV5-4	TRBJ1-4	CASSLGGRVSTNEKLFF	TGTGCCAGCAGCTTGGGTGGTCGGGTGTCCACTAATGAAAAACTGTTTTTT
.	.	TRBV27	TRBJ2-7	CASSLGGSGEQYF	TGTGCCAGCAGTTTAGGGGGCTCGGGCGAGCAGTACTTC